This T cell receptor beta chain comes out of a study of blood T cell repertoires in COVID-19. Study at large: Acute and convalescent COVID-19 samples came from the United States, Italy and Spain. T cells, B-cell-depleted T cells, or PBMCs supplied cDNA or gDNA.

Original handling: Scientists estimated how many nucleated cells there were by amplifying reference gene primers. Libraries were prepared by immunoSEQ multiplex PCR; TCRdb keeps only in-frame clonotypes and omits some of them. The D gene and trimming were derived from the DNA, and the V and J assignments and clone size from that table. The sample lists 120,000 to 150,000 clones; roughly 76% were seen once. This CDR3 has 17 residues. Germline CDR1 and CDR2: MGHDK and SYGVNS. Trimming took 4 bases from V and 0 from J; bases not matched to a gene: 9. This TCR was recovered from a human donor with acute or convalescent COVID-19. The donor label of this sample is uncertain. The chain has TRBV25-1 and TRBJ2-3; 8 bases line up with TRBD1. Sample: peripheral blood. Here the CDR3 DNA reads TGTGCCAGCAGTGTGGGGCCGGACAGGGAGAGCACAGATACGCAGTATTTT. Translating gives CASSVGPDRESTDTQYF.